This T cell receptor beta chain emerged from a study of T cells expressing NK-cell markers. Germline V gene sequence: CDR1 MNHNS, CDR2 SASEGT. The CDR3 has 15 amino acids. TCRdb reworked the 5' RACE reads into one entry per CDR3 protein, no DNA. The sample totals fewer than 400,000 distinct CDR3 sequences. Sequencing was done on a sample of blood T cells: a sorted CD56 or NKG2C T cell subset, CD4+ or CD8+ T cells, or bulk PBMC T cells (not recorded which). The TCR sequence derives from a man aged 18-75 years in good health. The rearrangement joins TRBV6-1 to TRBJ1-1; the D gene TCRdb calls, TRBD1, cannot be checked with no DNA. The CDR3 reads CASRPPTAGASEAFF.